The 19 T cell receptor beta chains below come from one sample, sequenced in a study of T-cell memory formation after mild COVID-19. TCRdb re-called the 5' RACE reads through MiXCR, storing one row per CDR3 protein. The sample consists of 350,000 or so distinct CDR3 sequences, less than 25% of them appearing once. Sequences were obtained from PBMCs or a T cell subset sorted from them (not recorded which). These receptors were obtained from a man aged 18-30 years who had mild COVID-19 (a few samples of this study predate the infection). Cell type and time point are not known.

This clonotype occurred a few times. This chain connects TRBV6-2 or TRBV6-3 to TRBJ1-6; D remains unclear. The germline CDR1 and CDR2 sequences are MNHEY and SVGEGT. V lost 5 bases, J lost 10 bases, and 18 bases lay in between. The CDR3 contains 15 residues. The CDR3 protein is CASSDGPLVGSPLHF. DNA for the CDR3: TGTGCCAGCAGTGACGGACCCTTGGTAGGATCACCCCTCCACTTT.

The CDR3: CASSRTRVNTGELFF. CDR3 sequence (DNA): TGTGCCAGCAGCCGGACGCGAGTAAACACCGGGGAGCTGTTTTTT. This chain uses TRBV5-5 with TRBJ2-2; D gene uncertain. V was shortened by 4 bases and J by 2 bases, with 12 bases between the two germline ends. Looked up from germline, CDR1 is SGHKS and CDR2 is YYEKEE (reference sequence). This CDR3 region has 15 residues.

For the CDR3, the DNA is TGCGCCAGCAGCCTTGACAGGGGGGAGGACACTGAAGCTTTCTTT. This gives the protein CASSLDRGEDTEAFF. The chain recombines TRBV5-1 with TRBJ1-1; 9 nucleotides align to TRBD1. The germline gives CDR1 SGHRS, CDR2 YFSETQ. The length of the CDR3 is 15 residues. With V trimmed by 4 bases and J by 3 bases, 7 bases remained unmatched.

This clonotype turned up a few times. The gene calls are TRBV6-2 or TRBV6-3 and TRBJ2-3; TRBD2 matches 9 bases. Germline-derived CDR1 and CDR2 are MNHEY and SVGEGT. Unmatched junction bases numbered 8, after V lost 2 bases and J lost 2 bases. The CDR3 is 17 residues long. CDR3 region: CASSYPTAGGPTDTQYF. The CDR3 DNA sequence: TGTGCCAGCAGTTACCCGACAGCGGGGGGCCCCACAGATACGCAGTATTTT.

The chain employs TRBV28 and TRBJ1-5, with D hard to call. In germline, CDR1 is MDHEN, CDR2 SYDVKM. The CDR3 sequence is 11 residues long. Trimming left V 3 bases short and J 9 bases short, with 6 bases between. CDR3 region: CASSLWGPQHF. The CDR3 coding sequence is TGTGCCAGCAGTTTGTGGGGGCCCCAGCATTTT.

This clonotype was detected a few times. The chain uses TRBV7-2 and TRBJ1-6; 8 nucleotides line up with TRBD1. V lost 6 bases and J lost 9; bases outside the gene matches: 7. The CDR3 has 14 residues. Germline V gives CDR1 SGHTA, CDR2 FQGNSA. DNA of the CDR3: TGTGCCAGCAGGGTACAGGGGGGCCGTTCACCCCTCCACTTT. This sequence encodes CASRVQGGRSPLHF.

The sample holds a few counts of this clonotype. The rearrangement joins TRBV29-1 to TRBJ1-2, with D uncertain. The CDR3 is made up of 13 amino acids. Trimming pared 4 bases from V and 0 bases from J, leaving 9 bases between. Germline-derived CDR1 and CDR2 are SQVTM and ANQGSEA. CDR3 nucleotides: TGCAGCGTTGTTGCGTCTCCTAACTATGGCTACACCTTC. Translation: CSVVASPNYGYTF.

V gene TRBV9 combines with J gene TRBJ2-1; possibly TRBD2 for D (6 bases). The CDR3 is 15 residues long. Per the germline V gene, CDR1 is SGDLS and CDR2 is YYNGEE. The V gene lost 3 bases and the J gene lost 6 bases, with 16 bases spanning the gap. CDR3 nucleotides: TGTGCCAGCAGCGATTCTAGCGTATCAGCCAATGAGCAGTTCTTC. Amino acid sequence: CASSDSSVSANEQFF.

This clonotype was observed a few times. Sequence at one end of the junction differs from germline and may be a read error. The chain employs TRBV7-7 and TRBJ1-6; D is unclear. The CDR3 covers 14 residues. Germline CDR1 SSHAT, CDR2 FNYEAQ (reference sequence). The CDR3 DNA reads TGTGCTAGCAGCTTAGGAGGATTTAATTCACCCCTCCACTTT. This gives the protein CASSLGGFNSPLHF.

This clonotype was counted a few times. This chain connects TRBV10-2 to TRBJ2-3; D possibly corresponds to TRBD2 (6 bases). V lost 7 bases and J lost 3, with 20 bases in between. The CDR3 is 16 amino acids. Germline V gene sequence: CDR1 WSHSY, CDR2 SAAADI. In DNA form, the CDR3 reads TGCGCCAGCAACGGGTGGGATGGAAGCGGGACAGATACGCAGTATTTT. This translates into CASNGWDGSGTDTQYF.

Comment on this clonotype: Compared with germline, one end of the junction differs, possibly owing to a read error. The CDR3 DNA reads as TGTGCCAGCAGCTTAGGGGCGGGGAAGCAGACCAAGTACTTC. As protein: CASSLGAGKQTKYF. The V call is TRBV7-2, the J call TRBJ2-5; maybe TRBD2 (6 bases). Looked up from germline, CDR1 is SGHTA and CDR2 is FQGNSA. The CDR3 is made up of 14 amino acids.

Only a few counts were recorded for this clonotype. V gene TRBV7-9 combines with J gene TRBJ1-3; tentatively, D is TRBD1 (5 bases). CDR1 SEHNR and CDR2 FQNEAQ come from the germline V gene (reference sequence). V dropped 6 bases and J dropped 9 bases, with 21 bases sitting between them. The CDR3 sequence is 15 residues long. The CDR3 protein is CASRPNPRAGATIYF. CDR3 DNA sequence: TGTGCCAGCAGGCCCAACCCGAGGGCCGGGGCCACCATATATTTT.

The J gene is TRBJ2-3, the V gene TRBV5-8; D not resolved. From germline, CDR1 is SGHTS and CDR2 YDEGEE. The length of the CDR3 is 15 residues. The V end lost 1 base, the J end lost 1 base, and 10 bases lay between the germline ends. This CDR3 reads CASSLLGAGTDTQYF. The DNA of the CDR3 is TGTGCCAGCAGCTTGCTCGGCGCGGGCACAGATACGCAGTATTTT.

V is TRBV10-3 and J is TRBJ1-2; TRBD1 aligns across 7 bases. The CDR3 consists of 17 residues. J was trimmed by 8 bases and V by 0 bases; bases with no gene match: 15. Germline CDR1 and CDR2: ENHRY and SYGVKD. The CDR3 bases are TGTGCCATCAGTGAGTCGACCCCCAGTGGAGGGGGCAAAGGCTACACCTTC. This codes for CAISESTPSGGGKGYTF.

The sample holds a few counts of this clonotype. The CDR3 region has the DNA TGCGCCAGCAGCGTGGACAGGGGATCCTACGAGCAGTACTTC. Translated, it gives CASSVDRGSYEQYF. The chain links TRBV5-1 to TRBJ2-7, with 9 bases lining up with TRBD1. Trimming took 4 bases from V and 1 from J; bases not matched to a gene: 3. The CDR3 is made up of 14 amino acids. Germline lookup yields CDR1 SGHRS and CDR2 YFSETQ.

The chain has TRBV7-8 and TRBJ2-1; unclear D gene. V dropped 3 bases and J dropped 4 bases, with 7 bases sitting between them. The CDR3 covers 13 residues. The V gene's germline CDR1 is SGHVS and CDR2 FQNEAQ. The CDR3 protein is CASSLTVYNEQFF. In DNA form, the CDR3 reads TGTGCCAGCAGCTTGACTGTTTACAATGAGCAGTTCTTC.

J is TRBJ2-6 and V is TRBV18; no definite D call. The CDR3 covers 17 residues. Per germline, CDR1 KGHSH and CDR2 LQKENI. Trimming pared 1 base from V and 1 base from J, leaving 11 bases between. The CDR3 nucleotides read TGTGCCAGCTCACCACGGGTTGGGCAATCTGGGGCCAACGTCCTGACTTTC. It is translated as CASSPRVGQSGANVLTF.

In its sample, this clonotype was seen many times. CDR3 DNA: TGTGCCAGCAGCCTCCGGACAGGGGGCGGTACTGGGGCCAACGTCCTGACTTTC. It codes for CASSLRTGGGTGANVLTF. The V gene is TRBV7-3, the J gene TRBJ2-6; 11 nucleotides line up with TRBD1. The J segment lost 2 bases and the V segment lost 5 bases, leaving 8 bases of the junction unmatched. CDR3 size: 18 residues. The germline gives CDR1 SGHTA, CDR2 FQGTGA.

This chain joins TRBV9 and TRBJ2-5, with a tentative D call TRBD2 (5 bases). The CDR3 is 15 residues long. CDR1 SGDLS and CDR2 YYNGEE come from the germline V gene. The V and J ends lost 4 bases and 5 bases respectively, with 18 bases between them. As DNA, the CDR3 is TGTGCCAGCAGCCTTTCGGGGTCCACCTCCGAGACCCAGTACTTC. This sequence encodes CASSLSGSTSETQYF.